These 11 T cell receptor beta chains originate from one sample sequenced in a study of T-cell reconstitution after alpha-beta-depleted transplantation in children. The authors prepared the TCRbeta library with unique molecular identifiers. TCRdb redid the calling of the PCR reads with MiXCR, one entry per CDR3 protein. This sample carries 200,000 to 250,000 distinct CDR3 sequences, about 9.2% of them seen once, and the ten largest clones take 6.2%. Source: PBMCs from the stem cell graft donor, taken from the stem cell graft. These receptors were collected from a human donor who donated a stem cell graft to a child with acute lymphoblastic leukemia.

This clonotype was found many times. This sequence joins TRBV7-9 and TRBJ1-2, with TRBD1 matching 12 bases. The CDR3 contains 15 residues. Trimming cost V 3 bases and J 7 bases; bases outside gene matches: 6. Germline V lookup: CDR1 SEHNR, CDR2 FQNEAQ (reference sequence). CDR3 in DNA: TGTGCCAGCAGCTTTCCGGGACAGGGGGCTGGTGGCTACACCTTC. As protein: CASSFPGQGAGGYTF.

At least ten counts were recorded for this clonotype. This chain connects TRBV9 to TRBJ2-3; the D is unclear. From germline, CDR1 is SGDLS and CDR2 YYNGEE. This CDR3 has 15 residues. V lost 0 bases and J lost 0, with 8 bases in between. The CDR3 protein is CASSVVAASTDTQYF. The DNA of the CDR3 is TGTGCCAGCAGCGTAGTGGCGGCTAGCACAGATACGCAGTATTTT. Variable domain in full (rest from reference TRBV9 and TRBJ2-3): DSGVTQTPKHLITATGQRVTLRCSPRSGDLSVYWYQQSLDQGLQFLIQYYNGEERAKGNILERFSAQQFPDLHSELNLSSLELGDSALYFCASSVVAASTDTQYFGPGTRLTVL.

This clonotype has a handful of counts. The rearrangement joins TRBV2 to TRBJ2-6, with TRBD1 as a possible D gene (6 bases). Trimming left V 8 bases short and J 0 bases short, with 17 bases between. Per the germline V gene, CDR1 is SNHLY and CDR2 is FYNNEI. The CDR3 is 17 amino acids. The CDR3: CASGSTGVSSGANVLTF. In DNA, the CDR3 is TGTGCCAGCGGATCGACAGGAGTGAGCTCTGGGGCCAACGTCCTGACTTTC.

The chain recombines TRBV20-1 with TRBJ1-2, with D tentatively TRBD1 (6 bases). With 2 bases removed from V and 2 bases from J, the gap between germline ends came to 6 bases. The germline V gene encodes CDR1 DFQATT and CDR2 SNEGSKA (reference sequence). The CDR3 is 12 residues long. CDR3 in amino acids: CSARQGNYGYTF. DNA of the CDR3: TGCAGTGCTAGACAGGGGAACTATGGCTACACCTTC.

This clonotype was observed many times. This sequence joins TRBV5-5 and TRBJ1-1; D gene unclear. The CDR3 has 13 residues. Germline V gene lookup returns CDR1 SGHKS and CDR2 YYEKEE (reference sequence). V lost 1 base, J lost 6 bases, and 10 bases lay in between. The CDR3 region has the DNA TGTGCCAGCAGCTTGTATCCCGCTGCTGAAGCTTTCTTT. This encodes CASSLYPAAEAFF.

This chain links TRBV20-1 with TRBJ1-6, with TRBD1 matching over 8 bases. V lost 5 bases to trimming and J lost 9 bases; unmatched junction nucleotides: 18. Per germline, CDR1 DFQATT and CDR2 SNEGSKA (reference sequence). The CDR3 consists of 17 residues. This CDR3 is CSALDRAKRPLGSPLHF. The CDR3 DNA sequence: TGCAGTGCTCTGGACAGGGCGAAGCGCCCTCTCGGTTCACCCCTCCACTTT.

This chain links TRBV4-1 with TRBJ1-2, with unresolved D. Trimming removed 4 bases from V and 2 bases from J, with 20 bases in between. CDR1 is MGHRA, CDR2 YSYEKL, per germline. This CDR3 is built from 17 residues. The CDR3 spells CASSPPVQSGSNYGYTF. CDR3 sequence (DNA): TGCGCCAGCAGCCCACCGGTTCAATCCGGCTCCAACTATGGCTACACCTTC.

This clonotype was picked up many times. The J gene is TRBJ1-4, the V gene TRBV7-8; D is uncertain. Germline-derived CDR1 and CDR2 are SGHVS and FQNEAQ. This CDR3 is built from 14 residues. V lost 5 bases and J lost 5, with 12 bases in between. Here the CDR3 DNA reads TGTGCCAGCAGCCCCCCGGGCTTAAATGAAAAACTGTTTTTT. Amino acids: CASSPPGLNEKLFF.

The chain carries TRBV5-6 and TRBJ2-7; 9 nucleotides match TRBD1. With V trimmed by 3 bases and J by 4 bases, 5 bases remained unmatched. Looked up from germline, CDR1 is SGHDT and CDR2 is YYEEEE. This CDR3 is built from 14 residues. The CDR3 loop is CASSSVDRGYEQYF. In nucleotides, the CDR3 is TGTGCCAGCAGCTCCGTGGACAGGGGTTACGAGCAGTACTTC. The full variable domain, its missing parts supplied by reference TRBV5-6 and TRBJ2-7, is DAGVTQSPTHLIKTRGQQVTLRCSPKSGHDTVSWYQQALGQGPQFIFQYYEEEERQRGNFPDRFSGHQFPNYSSELNVNALLLGDSALYLCASSSVDRGYEQYFGPGTRLTVT.

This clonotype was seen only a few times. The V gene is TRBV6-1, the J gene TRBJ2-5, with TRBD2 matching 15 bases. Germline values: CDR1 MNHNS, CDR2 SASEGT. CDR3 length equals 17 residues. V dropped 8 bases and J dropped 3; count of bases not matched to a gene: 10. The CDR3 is CASCRTSGGGFKETQYF. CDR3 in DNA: TGTGCCAGCTGTAGGACTAGCGGGGGGGGATTCAAAGAGACCCAGTACTTC.

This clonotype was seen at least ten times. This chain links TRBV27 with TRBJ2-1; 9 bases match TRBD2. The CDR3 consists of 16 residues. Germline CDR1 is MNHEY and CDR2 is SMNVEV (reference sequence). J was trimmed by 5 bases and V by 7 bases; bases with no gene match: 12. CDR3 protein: CASTMGGGAVDNEQFF. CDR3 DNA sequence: TGTGCCAGCACTATGGGCGGGGGGGCGGTAGACAATGAGCAGTTCTTC.